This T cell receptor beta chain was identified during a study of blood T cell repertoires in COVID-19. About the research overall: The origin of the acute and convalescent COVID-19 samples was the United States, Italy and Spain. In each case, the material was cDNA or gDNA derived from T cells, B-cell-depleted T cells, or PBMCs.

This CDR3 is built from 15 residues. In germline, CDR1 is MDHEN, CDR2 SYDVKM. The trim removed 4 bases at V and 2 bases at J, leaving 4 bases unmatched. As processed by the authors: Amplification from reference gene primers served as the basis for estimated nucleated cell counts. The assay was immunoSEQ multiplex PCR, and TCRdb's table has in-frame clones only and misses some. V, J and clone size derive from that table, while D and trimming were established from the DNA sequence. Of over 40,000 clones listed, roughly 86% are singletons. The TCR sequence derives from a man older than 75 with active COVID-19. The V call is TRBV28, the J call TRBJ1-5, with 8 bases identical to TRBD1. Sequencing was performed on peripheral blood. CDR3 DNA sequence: TGTGCCAGCAGTTACGACAGGGGTGGCAATCAGCCCCAGCATTTT. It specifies CASSYDRGGNQPQHF.